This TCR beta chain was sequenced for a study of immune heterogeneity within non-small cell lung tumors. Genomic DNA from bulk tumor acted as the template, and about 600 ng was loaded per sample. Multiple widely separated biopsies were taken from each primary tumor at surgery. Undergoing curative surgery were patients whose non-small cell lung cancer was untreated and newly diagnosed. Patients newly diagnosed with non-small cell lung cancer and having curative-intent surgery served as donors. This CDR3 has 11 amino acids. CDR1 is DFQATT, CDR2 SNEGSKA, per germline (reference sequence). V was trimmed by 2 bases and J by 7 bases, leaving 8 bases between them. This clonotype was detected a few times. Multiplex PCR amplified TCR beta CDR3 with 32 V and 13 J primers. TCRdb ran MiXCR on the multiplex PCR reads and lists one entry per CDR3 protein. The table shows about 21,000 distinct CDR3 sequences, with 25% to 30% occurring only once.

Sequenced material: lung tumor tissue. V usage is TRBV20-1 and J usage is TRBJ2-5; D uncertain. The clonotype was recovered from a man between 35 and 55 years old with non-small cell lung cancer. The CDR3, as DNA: TGCAGTGCTAGAAATCCCGGGACCCAGTACTTC. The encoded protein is CSARNPGTQYF.